The clone carrying this TCR beta chain was counted ten times or more. Its antigen is undetermined. The data were taken from a study of regulatory T cells in long-lasting Graves disease. General observations from the study: Persistent cases of Graves' showed reduced TCR diversity relative to newly diagnosed patients.

Researchers made TCR beta libraries by using iRepertoire HTBI primers and running Arm-PCR on CDR3 regions. TCRdb fed the multiplex PCR reads into MiXCR, producing one record per CDR3 protein. The sample lists hundreds of thousands of distinct CDR3 sequences, over 15% occurring once. The time point: newly diagnosed GD, antithyroid drugs for less than 3 months. PBMCs were the source of the RNA used for TCR sequencing. Trimming left V 5 bases short and J 2 bases short, with 17 bases between. The length of the CDR3 is 16 residues. The germline V gene has CDR1 SEHNR and CDR2 FQNEAQ (reference sequence). This same sample was also part of a study on T cells in Graves' hyperthyroidism and ophthalmopathy. That paper states: Diagnosis of hyperthyroidism was new in patients aged 18 to 65, and its duration was under 2 months. The HTBI primer set drove a first-round RT-PCR of the TCR CDR3. Within blood appeared most thyroid clonotypes that had expanded above 0.001.

This specimen consisted of peripheral blood mononuclear cells (PBMCs), obtained at new diagnosis, from a patient treated with antithyroid drugs. The receptor was derived from a man aged 35 to 55 with Graves disease. This chain uses TRBV7-9 with TRBJ2-3, with D perhaps matching TRBD2 (6 bases). The CDR3: CASSPRAGRNTDTQYF. CDR3 sequence (DNA): TGTGCCAGCAGCCCAAGGGCGGGACGGAACACAGATACGCAGTATTTT.